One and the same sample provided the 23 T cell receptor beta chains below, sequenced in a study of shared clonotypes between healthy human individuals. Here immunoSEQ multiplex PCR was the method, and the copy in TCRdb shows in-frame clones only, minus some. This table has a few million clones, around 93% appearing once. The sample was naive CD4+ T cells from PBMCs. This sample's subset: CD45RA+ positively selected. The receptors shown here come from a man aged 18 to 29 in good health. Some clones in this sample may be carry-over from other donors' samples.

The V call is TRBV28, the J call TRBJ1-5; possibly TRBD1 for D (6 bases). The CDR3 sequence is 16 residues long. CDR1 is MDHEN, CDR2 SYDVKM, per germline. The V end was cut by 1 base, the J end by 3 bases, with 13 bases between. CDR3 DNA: TGTGCCAGCAGTTTATCGTGGCAGGGGCCCAATCAGCCCCAGCATTTT. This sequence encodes CASSLSWQGPNQPQHF.

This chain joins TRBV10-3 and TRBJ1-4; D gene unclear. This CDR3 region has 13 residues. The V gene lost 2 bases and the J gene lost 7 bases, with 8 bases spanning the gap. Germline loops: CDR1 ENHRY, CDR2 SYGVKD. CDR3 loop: CAISEIEFEKLFF. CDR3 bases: TGTGCCATCAGTGAGATAGAATTTGAAAAACTGTTTTTT.

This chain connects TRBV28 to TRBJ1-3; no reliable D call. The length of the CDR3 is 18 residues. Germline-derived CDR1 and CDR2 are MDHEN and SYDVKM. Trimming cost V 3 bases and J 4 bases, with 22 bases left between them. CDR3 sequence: CASSFFGSRRTPGNTIYF. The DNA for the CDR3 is TGTGCCAGCAGTTTTTTCGGCTCAAGGCGAACGCCGGGAAACACCATATATTTT.

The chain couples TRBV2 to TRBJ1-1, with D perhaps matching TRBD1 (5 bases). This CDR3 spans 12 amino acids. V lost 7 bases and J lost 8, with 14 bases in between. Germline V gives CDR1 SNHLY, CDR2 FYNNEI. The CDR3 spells CASKGSEAEAFF. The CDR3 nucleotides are TGTGCCAGCAAGGGGTCTGAAGCCGAAGCTTTCTTT.

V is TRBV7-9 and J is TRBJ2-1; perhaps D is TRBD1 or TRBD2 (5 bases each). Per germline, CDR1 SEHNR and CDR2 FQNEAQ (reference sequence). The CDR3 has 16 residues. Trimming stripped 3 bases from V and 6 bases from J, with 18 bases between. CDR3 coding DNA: TGTGCCAGCAGCTTTTTGCGCCCGGGGCAGATCAATGAGCAGTTCTTC. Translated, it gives CASSFLRPGQINEQFF.

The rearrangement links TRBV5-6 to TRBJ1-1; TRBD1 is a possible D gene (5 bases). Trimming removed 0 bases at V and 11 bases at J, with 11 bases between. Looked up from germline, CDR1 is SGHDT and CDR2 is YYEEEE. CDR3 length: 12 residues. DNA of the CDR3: TGTGCCAGCAGCTTGGGGCTAGGGGACGCTTTCTTT. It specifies CASSLGLGDAFF.

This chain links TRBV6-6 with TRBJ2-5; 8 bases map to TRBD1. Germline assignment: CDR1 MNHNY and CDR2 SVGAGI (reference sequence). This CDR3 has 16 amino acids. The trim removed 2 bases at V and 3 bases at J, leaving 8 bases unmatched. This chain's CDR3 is CASSYKLAGGKETQYF. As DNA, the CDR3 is TGTGCCAGCAGTTACAAGCTGGCAGGGGGCAAAGAGACCCAGTACTTC.

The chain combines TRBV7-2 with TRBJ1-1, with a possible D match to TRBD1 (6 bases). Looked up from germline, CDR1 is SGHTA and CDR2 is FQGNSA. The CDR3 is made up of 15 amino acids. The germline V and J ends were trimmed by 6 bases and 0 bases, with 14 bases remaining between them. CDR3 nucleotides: TGTGCCAGCAGGTTGAACAGGGAGGTGAACACTGAAGCTTTCTTT. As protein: CASRLNREVNTEAFF.

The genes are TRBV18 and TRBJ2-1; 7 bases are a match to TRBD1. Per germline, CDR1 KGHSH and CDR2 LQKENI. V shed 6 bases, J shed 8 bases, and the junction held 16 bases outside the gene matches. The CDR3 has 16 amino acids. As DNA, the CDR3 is TGTGCCAGCTCCCCAAGGGTAAAGGGGGCATCGGATGAGCAGTTCTTC. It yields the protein CASSPRVKGASDEQFF.

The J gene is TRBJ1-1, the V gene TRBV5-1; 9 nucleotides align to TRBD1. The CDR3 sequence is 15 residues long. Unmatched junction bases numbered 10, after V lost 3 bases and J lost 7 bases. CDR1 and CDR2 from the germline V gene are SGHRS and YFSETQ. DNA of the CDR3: TGCGCCAGCAGCTACCCACAGGGGGCGAGAGGTGAAGCTTTCTTT. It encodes CASSYPQGARGEAFF.

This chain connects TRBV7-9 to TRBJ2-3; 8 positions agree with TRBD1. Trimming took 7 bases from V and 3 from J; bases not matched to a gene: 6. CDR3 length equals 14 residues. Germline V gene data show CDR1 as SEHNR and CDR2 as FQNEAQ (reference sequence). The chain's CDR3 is CASNLDRATDTQYF. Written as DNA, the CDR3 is TGTGCCAGCAACTTGGACAGGGCGACAGATACGCAGTATTTT.

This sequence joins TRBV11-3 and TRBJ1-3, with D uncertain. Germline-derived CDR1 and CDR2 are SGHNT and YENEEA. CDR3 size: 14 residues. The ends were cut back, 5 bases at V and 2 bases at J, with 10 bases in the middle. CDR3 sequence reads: CASSPGGPGNTIYF. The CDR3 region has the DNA TGTGCCAGCAGCCCGGGCGGTCCTGGAAACACCATATATTTT.

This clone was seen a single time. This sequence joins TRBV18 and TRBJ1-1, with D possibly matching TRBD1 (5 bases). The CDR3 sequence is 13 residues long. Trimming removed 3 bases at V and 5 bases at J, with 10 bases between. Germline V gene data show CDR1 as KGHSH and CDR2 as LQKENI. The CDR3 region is CASSPAEGTEAFF. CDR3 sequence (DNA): TGTGCCAGCTCACCTGCGGAGGGGACTGAAGCTTTCTTT.

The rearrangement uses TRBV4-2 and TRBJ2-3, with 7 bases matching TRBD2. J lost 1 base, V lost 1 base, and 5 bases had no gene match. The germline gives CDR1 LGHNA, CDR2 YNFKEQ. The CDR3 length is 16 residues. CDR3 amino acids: CASSQGPAGRTDTQYF. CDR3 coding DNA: TGTGCCAGCAGCCAAGGTCCAGCGGGGCGCACAGATACGCAGTATTTT.

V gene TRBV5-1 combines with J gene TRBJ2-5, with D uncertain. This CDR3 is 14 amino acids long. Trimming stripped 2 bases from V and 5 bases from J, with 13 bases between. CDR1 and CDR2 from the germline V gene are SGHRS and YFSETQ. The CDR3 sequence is CASSFGMIQETQYF. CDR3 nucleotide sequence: TGCGCCAGCAGCTTTGGGATGATACAGGAGACCCAGTACTTC.

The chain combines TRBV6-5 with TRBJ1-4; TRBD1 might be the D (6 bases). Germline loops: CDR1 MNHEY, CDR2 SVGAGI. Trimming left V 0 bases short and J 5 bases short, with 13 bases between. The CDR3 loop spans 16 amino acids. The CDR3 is CASSYSRGAANEKLFF. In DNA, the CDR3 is TGTGCCAGCAGTTACTCGAGGGGGGCCGCCAATGAAAAACTGTTTTTT.

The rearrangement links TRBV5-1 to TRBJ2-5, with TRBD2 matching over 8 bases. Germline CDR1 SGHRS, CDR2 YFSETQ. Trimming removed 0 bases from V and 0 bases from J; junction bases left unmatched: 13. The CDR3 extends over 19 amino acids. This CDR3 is CASSLGIVGRGVYQETQYF. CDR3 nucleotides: TGCGCCAGCAGCTTGGGTATTGTCGGGAGGGGCGTCTACCAAGAGACCCAGTACTTC.

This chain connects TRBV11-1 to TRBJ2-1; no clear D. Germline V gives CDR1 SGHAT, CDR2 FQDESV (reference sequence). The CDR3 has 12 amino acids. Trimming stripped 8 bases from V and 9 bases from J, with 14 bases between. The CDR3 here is CASSQLRGEQFF. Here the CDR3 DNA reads TGTGCCAGCTCCCAACTCCGTGGTGAGCAGTTCTTC. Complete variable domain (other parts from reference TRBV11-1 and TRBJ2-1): EAEVAQSPRYKITEKSQAVAFWCDPISGHATLYWYRQILGQGPELLVQFQDESVVDDSQLPKDRFSAERLKGVDSTLKIQPAELGDSAMYLCASSQLRGEQFFGPGTRLTVL.

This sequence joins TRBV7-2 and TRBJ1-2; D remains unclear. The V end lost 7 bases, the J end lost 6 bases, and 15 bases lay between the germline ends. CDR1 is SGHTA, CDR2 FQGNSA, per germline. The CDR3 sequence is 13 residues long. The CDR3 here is CASTREISDGYTF. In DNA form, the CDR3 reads TGTGCCAGCACTCGTGAGATTTCTGATGGCTACACCTTC.

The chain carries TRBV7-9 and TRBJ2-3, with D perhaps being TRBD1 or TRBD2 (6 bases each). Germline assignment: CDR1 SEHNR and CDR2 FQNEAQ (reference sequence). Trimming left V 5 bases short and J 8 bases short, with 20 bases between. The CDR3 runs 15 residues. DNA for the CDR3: TGTGCCAGCAGCCCCCGGGGGCGGGTAGCCCCTACGCAGTATTTT. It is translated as CASSPRGRVAPTQYF.

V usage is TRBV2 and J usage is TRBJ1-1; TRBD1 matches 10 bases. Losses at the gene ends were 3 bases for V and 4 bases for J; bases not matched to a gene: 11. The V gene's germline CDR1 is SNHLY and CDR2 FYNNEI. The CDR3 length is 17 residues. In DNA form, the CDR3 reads TGTGCCAGCAGTGATGTCGGACAGGGGGAAGTGAGCACTGAAGCTTTCTTT. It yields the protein CASSDVGQGEVSTEAFF. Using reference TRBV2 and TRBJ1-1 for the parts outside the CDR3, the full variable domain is EPEVTQTPSHQVTQMGQEVILRCVPISNHLYFYWYRQILGQKVEFLVSFYNNEISEKSEIFDDQFSVERPDGSNFTLKIRSTKLEDSAMYFCASSDVGQGEVSTEAFFGQGTRLTVV.

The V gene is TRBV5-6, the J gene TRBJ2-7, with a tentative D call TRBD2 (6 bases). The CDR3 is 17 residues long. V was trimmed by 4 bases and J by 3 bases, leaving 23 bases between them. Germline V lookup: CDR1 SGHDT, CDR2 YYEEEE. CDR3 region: CASSARGWGGVGYEQYF. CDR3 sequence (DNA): TGTGCCAGCAGCGCCCGAGGGTGGGGAGGAGTAGGCTACGAGCAGTACTTC.

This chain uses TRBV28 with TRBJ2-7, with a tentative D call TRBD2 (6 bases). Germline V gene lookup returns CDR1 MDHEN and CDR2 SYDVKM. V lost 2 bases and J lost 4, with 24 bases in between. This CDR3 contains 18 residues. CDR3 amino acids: CASSLTGRWGVRVYEQYF. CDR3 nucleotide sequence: TGTGCCAGCAGTTTAACGGGACGGTGGGGGGTACGAGTTTACGAGCAGTACTTC.